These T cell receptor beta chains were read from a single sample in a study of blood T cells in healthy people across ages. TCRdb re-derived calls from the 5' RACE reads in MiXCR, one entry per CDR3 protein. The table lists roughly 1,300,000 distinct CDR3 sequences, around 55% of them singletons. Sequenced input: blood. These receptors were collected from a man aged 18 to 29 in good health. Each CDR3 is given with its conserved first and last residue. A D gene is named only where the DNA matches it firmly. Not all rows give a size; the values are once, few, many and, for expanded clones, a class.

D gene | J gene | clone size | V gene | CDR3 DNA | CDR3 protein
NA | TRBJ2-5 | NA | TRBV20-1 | TGCAGTGCTAGACCGGGGAATACACAACAAGAGACCCAGTACTTC | CSARPGNTQQETQYF
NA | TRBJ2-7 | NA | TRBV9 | TGTGCCAGCAGCGTATCCGCCGAGGGGCCGACCTACGAGCAGTACTTC | CASSVSAEGPTYEQYF
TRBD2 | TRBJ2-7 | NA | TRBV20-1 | TGCAGTGCTAGAGGGGGACTAGGAGAGTACGAGCAGTACTTC | CSARGGLGEYEQYF
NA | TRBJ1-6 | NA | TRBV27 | TGTGCCAGCAGTTTCACCAGCTCCTATAATTCACCCCTCCACTTT | CASSFTSSYNSPLHF
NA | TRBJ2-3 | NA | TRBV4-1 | TGCGCCAGCAGCCATCCCACCGGTAGGGGCGTCTCAGATACGCAGTATTTT | CASSHPTGRGVSDTQYF
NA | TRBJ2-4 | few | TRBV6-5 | TGTGCCAGCAGTTACCGGGAATCCCCATATCTAACCAAAAACATTCAGTACTTC | CASSYRESPYLTKNIQYF
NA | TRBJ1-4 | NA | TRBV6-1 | TGTGCCAGCAGACAGGGATCCTCAACTAATGAAAAACTGTTTTTT | CASRQGSSTNEKLFF
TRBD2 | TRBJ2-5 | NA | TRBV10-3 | TGTGCCATCAGTGGGACTAGCCGCAAAGAGACCCAGTACTTC | CAISGTSRKETQYF
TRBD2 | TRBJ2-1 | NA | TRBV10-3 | TGTGCCATCAAGGGAACGGGGGGTCTTTCCTACAATGAGCAGTTCTTC | CAIKGTGGLSYNEQFF
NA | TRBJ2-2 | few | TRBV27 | TGTGCCAGCAGTTTTGGACTCCACACCGGGGAGCTGTTTTTT | CASSFGLHTGELFF
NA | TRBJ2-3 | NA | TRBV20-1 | TGCAGTGCTGAGGGGAAGGGGTGGTACGGCACAGATACGCAGTATTTT | CSAEGKGWYGTDTQYF
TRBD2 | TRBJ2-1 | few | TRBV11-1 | TGTGCCAGCAGCTTAGTTGGGGCTAGCGGGAGCGGTGAGCAGTTCTTC | CASSLVGASGSGEQFF
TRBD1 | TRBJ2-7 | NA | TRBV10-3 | TGTGCCATCAGTGAGCGAACTTCAACCCAGGGGGCACCCAACCCCTACGAGCAGTACTTC | CAISERTSTQGAPNPYEQYF
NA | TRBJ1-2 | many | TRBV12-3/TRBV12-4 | TGTGCCAGCAGTTTTACGGGGTATGGCTACACCTTC | CASSFTGYGYTF
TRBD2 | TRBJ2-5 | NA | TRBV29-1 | TGCAGCGCAAGACTAGCGGGAGAGAGGGAGCAGTACTTC | CSARLAGEREQYF
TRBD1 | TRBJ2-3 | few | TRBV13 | TGTGCCAGCAGCTCCGGGACAGGGTCAGATACGCAGTATTTT | CASSSGTGSDTQYF
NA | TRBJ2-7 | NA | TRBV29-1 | TGCAGCGTTTCCGAGGGGGGTTACGAGCAGTACTTC | CSVSEGGYEQYF
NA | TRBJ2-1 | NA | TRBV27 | TGTGCCAGCAGTCCAGACAGGACCGAGGGCAATGAGCAGTTCTTC | CASSPDRTEGNEQFF
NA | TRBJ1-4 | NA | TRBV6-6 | TGTGCCAGCGGAGAGACAGTGGTTCATGAAAAACTGTTTTTT | CASGETVVHEKLFF
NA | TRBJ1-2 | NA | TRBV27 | TGTGCCAGCAGTTTATCGTCCTCTGGGAGCGGCTACACCTTC | CASSLSSSGSGYTF
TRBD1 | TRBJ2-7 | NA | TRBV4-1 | TGCGCCAGCAGCCAGTCCAGGGGGAGCTCCTACGAGCAGTACTTC | CASSQSRGSSYEQYF
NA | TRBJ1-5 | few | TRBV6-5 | TGTGCCAGCAGGACGACCAATCAGCCCCAGCATTTT | CASRTTNQPQHF